This T cell receptor beta chain was identified in a study of blood T cell repertoires in COVID-19. About the research overall: There were acute and convalescent COVID-19 samples, and they came from the United States, Italy and Spain. T cells, B-cell-depleted T cells, or PBMCs supplied cDNA or gDNA.

Between the trimmed V and J ends, which lost 6 bases and 3 bases, there was a span of 20 bases. The CDR3 covers 15 residues. CDR1 SQVTM and CDR2 ANQGSEA come from the germline V gene. Per the authors' pipeline: The authors estimated nucleated cell counts from reference gene primer amplification. Clones were sequenced by immunoSEQ multiplex PCR, and TCRdb holds only the in-frame ones, with some missing. From that table come the V and J calls and clone size; the DNA was used to work out D and trimming. The sample has roughly 500,000 clones; roughly 87% are singletons. This clone was seen just once. Seattle's cohort entered during active infection and was followed longitudinally.

The TCR was taken from a man younger than 35 with COVID-19, enrolled during active disease. The sequenced sample was peripheral blood. This chain connects TRBV29-1 to TRBJ2-5, with D perhaps matching TRBD2 (6 bases). The CDR3 coding sequence is TGCAGCGTCCCCGGGGAGGCCTTGAGGGAAGAGACCCAGTACTTC. This gives the protein CSVPGEALREETQYF.